A selection of T cell receptor beta chains follows, all from one sample in a study of CD8 T cells in ankylosing spondylitis. From the 5' RACE reads, TCRdb called clonotypes with MiXCR, one entry per CDR3 protein. Of 200,000 to 250,000 distinct CDR3 sequences listed, 6% to 8.5% were seen once; the top ten hold 12% to 15%. The sequenced sample was blood, either unsorted or a sorted T cell fraction (not recorded which). Receptors were obtained from a male donor with ankylosing spondylitis. CDR3s include the opening cysteine and the closing phenylalanine or tryptophan. A D gene is named only where the DNA matches it firmly. Rows give clone size only sometimes, using once, few, many, or a class for an expanded clone.

v_call	j_call	d_call	cdr3_length	clone_size	cdr3_aa	cdr3_nt
TRBV12-3/TRBV12-4	TRBJ1-2	.	13	many	CASSLSVGAGYTF	TGTGCCAGCAGTTTAAGTGTCGGGGCAGGCTACACCTTC
TRBV9	TRBJ1-1	.	13	many	CASSPRLYGEAFF	TGTGCCAGCAGCCCCCGTCTTTACGGTGAAGCTTTCTTT
TRBV27	TRBJ2-7	TRBD1	14	few	CASSYGTEGSEQYF	TGTGCCAGCAGTTACGGGACAGAGGGTAGCGAGCAGTACTTC
TRBV6-2/TRBV6-3	TRBJ2-7	.	11	many	CASSIPGQQYF	TGTGCCAGCAGCATCCCGGGCCAGCAGTACTTC
TRBV15	TRBJ2-3	TRBD2	15	.	CATSSLAGKGDTQYF	TGTGCCACCAGCAGCCTAGCGGGCAAGGGTGATACGCAGTATTTT
TRBV3-1	TRBJ2-1	.	13	many	CASSPRHDKEQFF	TGTGCCAGCAGCCCCCGGCACGACAAAGAGCAGTTCTTC
TRBV12-3/TRBV12-4	TRBJ2-7	.	15	many	CASTLGRDTWYEQYF	TGTGCCAGCACCCTTGGCCGGGACACCTGGTACGAGCAGTACTTC
TRBV10-3	TRBJ2-7	.	14	many	CAISHLSVSDEQYF	TGTGCCATCAGTCATTTATCAGTCTCCGACGAGCAGTACTTC
TRBV29-1	TRBJ1-1	.	10	many	CSVPDRALFF	TGCAGCGTTCCGGACCGAGCTCTATTCTTT
TRBV27	TRBJ2-3	.	15	.	CASSWAAGGTDTQYF	TGTGCCAGCAGTTGGGCCGCAGGGGGCACAGATACGCAGTATTTT
TRBV18	TRBJ2-7	.	15	many	CASSPPFSYTIEQYF	TGTGCCAGCTCACCACCGTTTTCGTATACCATCGAGCAGTACTTC
TRBV10-2	TRBJ2-7	.	15	.	CASSVFAPAAYEQYF	.
TRBV11-2	TRBJ2-3	.	15	many	CASSLVLASTDTQYF	TGTGCCAGCAGCTTAGTACTAGCTAGCACAGATACGCAGTATTTT
TRBV27	TRBJ2-7	TRBD2	13	.	CASKVGGEAGQYF	TGTGCCAGCAAGGTCGGGGGGGAAGCGGGGCAGTACTTC
TRBV7-9	TRBJ2-7	TRBD1	15	many	CASSLETQGAYEQYF	TGTGCCAGCAGCTTAGAAACGCAGGGGGCCTACGAGCAGTACTTC
TRBV19	TRBJ1-1	.	16	many	CASSIAPQELNTEAFF	TGTGCCAGTAGTATCGCCCCACAGGAATTGAACACTGAAGCTTTCTTT
TRBV12-3/TRBV12-4	TRBJ1-6	TRBD1	20	many	CASSPTVGQGRSSYNSPLHF	TGTGCCAGCAGCCCCACAGTTGGACAGGGCCGAAGCTCCTATAATTCACCCCTCCACTTT
TRBV19	TRBJ2-7	TRBD2	16	.	CASSFASGGLSYEQYF	TGTGCCAGTAGTTTTGCTAGCGGGGGACTCTCCTACGAGCAGTACTTC